A single count supports the clone carrying this TCR beta chain. These data belong to a study of glioma-infiltrating T cells after dendritic cell vaccination. The CDR3 length is 14 residues. Per the germline V gene, CDR1 is WSHSY and CDR2 is SAAADI. After removal of 4 bases from V and 9 bases from J, the junction contained 9 bases not matched to a gene. The table came from immunoSEQ multiplex PCR; TCRdb's copy has only in-frame clones and leaves some out. The sample has tens of thousands of clones, roughly 84% seen once. The chain joins TRBV10-2 to TRBJ2-7, with 10 bases fitting TRBD2. The sequences come from blood, collected before dendritic cell vaccination. The clonotype originates from a human donor with glioblastoma. The CDR3 region is CASSGGTSDTWQYF. CDR3 nucleotides: TGCGCCAGCAGTGGCGGGACTAGCGACACATGGCAGTACTTC.